Below, 9 T cell receptor beta chains from the same sample are listed, as sequenced in a study of radiotherapy plus CTLA-4 blockade in lung cancer. The assay was immunoSEQ multiplex PCR, and TCRdb's table has in-frame clones only and misses some. The repertoire holds roughly 70,000 clones, with roughly 84% as singletons. The sequences come from peripheral blood, collected from a patient treated with radiotherapy plus ipilimumab. The receptor source for this set is a human donor with non-small cell lung cancer that progressed on radiotherapy plus ipilimumab.

V gene TRBV5-1 combines with J gene TRBJ2-3; 7 bases are shared with TRBD2. The germline V gene encodes CDR1 SGHRS and CDR2 YFSETQ. The CDR3 extends over 15 amino acids. V trimming: 4 bases; J trimming: 4 bases; junction bases outside the gene matches: 9. CDR3 sequence: CASSLSGWGADTQYF. The CDR3 DNA sequence: TGCGCCAGCAGCCTTAGCGGGTGGGGCGCAGATACGCAGTATTTT.

This chain joins TRBV4-1 and TRBJ2-7; D possibly corresponds to TRBD2 (5 bases). The ends were cut back, 0 bases at V and 0 bases at J, with 9 bases in the middle. CDR1 is MGHRA, CDR2 YSYEKL, per germline. The CDR3 runs 15 residues. The CDR3 DNA follows: TGCGCCAGCAGCCAAGATAGGCGGGCCTCCTACGAGCAGTACTTC. Translation: CASSQDRRASYEQYF.

V gene TRBV5-1 combines with J gene TRBJ2-3; no reliable D call. Trimming shortened V by 7 bases and J by 6 bases, and 3 bases separated the two germline ends. This CDR3 is built from 9 residues. The V gene's germline CDR1 is SGHRS and CDR2 YFSETQ. CDR3 residues: CASVDTQYF. The CDR3 DNA is TGCGCCAGCGTCGATACGCAGTATTTT.

The chain has TRBV2 and TRBJ2-5, with a tentative D call TRBD2 (5 bases). The V end was cut by 2 bases, the J end by 7 bases, with 5 bases between. Germline CDR1 reads SNHLY; CDR2 reads FYNNEI. The CDR3 length is 11 residues. CDR3 loop: CASSESGTQYF. CDR3 in DNA: TGTGCCAGCAGTGAAAGCGGGACCCAGTACTTC.

The chain is built from TRBV29-1 and TRBJ1-1; a weak D match, TRBD1 (6 bases). The CDR3 consists of 16 residues. Germline V lookup: CDR1 SQVTM, CDR2 ANQGSEA. V lost 3 bases to trimming and J lost 0 bases, with 17 bases between them. For the CDR3, the DNA is TGCAGCGTTGACGGAATGCAGGGGAAGATGAACACTGAAGCTTTCTTT. Translation: CSVDGMQGKMNTEAFF.

The J gene is TRBJ2-5, the V gene TRBV5-1; unclear D gene. V was cut by 4 bases and J by 3 bases, with 10 bases left in between. The CDR3 contains 13 residues. Looked up from germline, CDR1 is SGHRS and CDR2 is YFSETQ. In DNA form, the CDR3 reads TGCGCCAGCAGCCGAAGCTCTGAAGAGACCCAGTACTTC. Residues: CASSRSSEETQYF.

V gene TRBV6-5 combines with J gene TRBJ1-5, with 9 bases identical to TRBD1. The ends lost 3 bases at V and 6 bases at J; junction bases unmatched: 3. Germline assignment: CDR1 MNHEY and CDR2 SVGAGI. This CDR3 is 14 amino acids long. The CDR3 region has the DNA TGTGCCAGCAGTTATTACAGGGGGCTTCAGCCCCAGCATTTT. Its protein product is CASSYYRGLQPQHF.

The chain carries TRBV4-1 and TRBJ2-1; TRBD2 matches at 9 bases. The CDR3 is 16 amino acids. Germline V CDR1 and CDR2: MGHRA, YSYEKL. Trimming took 4 bases from V and 6 from J; bases not matched to a gene: 10. The CDR3 here is CASSPPRREGLNEQFF. The CDR3 DNA reads TGCGCCAGCAGCCCCCCCCGGCGGGAGGGACTCAATGAGCAGTTCTTC.

The rearrangement uses TRBV7-9 and TRBJ2-7; TRBD1 might be the D (6 bases). Germline values: CDR1 SEHNR, CDR2 FQNEAQ (reference sequence). The CDR3 sequence is 14 residues long. V lost 5 bases to trimming and J lost 1 base, with 12 bases between them. The CDR3 sequence is CASSKRTDSYEQYF. CDR3 sequence (DNA): TGTGCCAGCAGCAAGCGGACAGATTCCTACGAGCAGTACTTC.